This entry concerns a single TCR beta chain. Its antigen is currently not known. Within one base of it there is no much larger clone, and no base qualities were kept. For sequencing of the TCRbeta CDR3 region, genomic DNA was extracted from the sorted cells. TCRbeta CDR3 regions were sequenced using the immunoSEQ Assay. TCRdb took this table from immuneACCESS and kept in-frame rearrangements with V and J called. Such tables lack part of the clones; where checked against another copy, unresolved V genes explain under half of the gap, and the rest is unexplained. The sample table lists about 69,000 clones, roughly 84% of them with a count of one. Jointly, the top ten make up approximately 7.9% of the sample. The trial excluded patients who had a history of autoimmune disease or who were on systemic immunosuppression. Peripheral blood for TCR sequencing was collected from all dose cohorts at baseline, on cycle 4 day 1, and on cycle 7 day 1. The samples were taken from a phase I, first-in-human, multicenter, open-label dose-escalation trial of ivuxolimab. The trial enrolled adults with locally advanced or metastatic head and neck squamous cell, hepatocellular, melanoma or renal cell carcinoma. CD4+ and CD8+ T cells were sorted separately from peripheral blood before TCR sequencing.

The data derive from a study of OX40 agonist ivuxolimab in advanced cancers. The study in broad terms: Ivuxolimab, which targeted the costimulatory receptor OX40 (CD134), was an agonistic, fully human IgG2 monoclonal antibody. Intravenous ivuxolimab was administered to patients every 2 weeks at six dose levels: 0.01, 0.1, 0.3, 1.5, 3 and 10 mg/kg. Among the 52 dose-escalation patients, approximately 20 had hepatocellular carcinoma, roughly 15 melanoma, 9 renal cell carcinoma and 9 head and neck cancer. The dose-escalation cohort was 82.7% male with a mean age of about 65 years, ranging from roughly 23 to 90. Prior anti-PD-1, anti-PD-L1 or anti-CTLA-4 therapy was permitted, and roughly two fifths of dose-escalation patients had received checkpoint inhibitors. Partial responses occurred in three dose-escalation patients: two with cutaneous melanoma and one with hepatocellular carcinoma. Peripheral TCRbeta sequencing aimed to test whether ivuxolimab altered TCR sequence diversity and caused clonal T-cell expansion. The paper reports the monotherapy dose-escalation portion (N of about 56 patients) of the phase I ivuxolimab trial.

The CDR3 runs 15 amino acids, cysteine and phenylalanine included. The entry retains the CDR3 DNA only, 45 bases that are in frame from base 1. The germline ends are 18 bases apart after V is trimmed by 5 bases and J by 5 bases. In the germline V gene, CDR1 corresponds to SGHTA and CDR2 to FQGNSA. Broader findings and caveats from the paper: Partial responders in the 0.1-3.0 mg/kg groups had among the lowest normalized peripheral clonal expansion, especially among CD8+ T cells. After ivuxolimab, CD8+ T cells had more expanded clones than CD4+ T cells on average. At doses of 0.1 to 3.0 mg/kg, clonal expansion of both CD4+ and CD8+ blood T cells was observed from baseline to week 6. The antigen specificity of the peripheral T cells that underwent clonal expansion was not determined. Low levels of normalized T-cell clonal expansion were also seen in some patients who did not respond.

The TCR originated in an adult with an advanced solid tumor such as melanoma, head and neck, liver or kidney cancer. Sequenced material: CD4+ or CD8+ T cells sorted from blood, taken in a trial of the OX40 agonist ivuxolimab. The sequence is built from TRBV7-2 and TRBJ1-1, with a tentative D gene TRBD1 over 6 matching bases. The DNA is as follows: TGTGCCAGCAGCCCTACAGGGTATGGAGGGACTGAAGCTTTCTTT. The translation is CASSPTGYGGTEAFF.